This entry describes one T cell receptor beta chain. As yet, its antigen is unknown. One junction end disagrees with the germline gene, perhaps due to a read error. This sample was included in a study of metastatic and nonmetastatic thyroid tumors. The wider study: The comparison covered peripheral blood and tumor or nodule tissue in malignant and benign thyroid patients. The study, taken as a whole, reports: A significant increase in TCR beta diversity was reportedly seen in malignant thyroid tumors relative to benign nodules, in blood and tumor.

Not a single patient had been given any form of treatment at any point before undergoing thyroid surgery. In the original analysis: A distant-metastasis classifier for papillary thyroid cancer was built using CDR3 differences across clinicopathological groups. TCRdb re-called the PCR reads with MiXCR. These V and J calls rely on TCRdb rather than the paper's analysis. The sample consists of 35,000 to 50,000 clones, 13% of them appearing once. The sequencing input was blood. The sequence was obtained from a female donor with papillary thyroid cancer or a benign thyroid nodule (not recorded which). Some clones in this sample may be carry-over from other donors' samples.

CDR3 bases: TGTGCCAGCAGGGGAAGTTCTAACTATGGCAACACCTTC. Translating it yields CASRGSSNYGNTF. V gene TRBV28 combines with J gene TRBJ1-2; D gene ambiguous. The CDR3 consists of 13 residues. Per the germline V gene, CDR1 is MDHEN and CDR2 is SYDVKM.